This TCR beta chain was recorded in a study of blood T cell repertoires in COVID-19. The CDR3 runs 14 residues. The junction had 9 bases not matched to a gene; V was cut back by 6 bases and J by 7 bases. Per the germline V gene, CDR1 is WSHSY and CDR2 is SAAADI. Method: immunoSEQ multiplex PCR; TCRdb's copy keeps in-frame clones and lacks some. The data contain 200,000 to 250,000 clones, 70% to 90% of them singletons. This clone was picked up a small number of times. The chain combines TRBV10-2 with TRBJ1-2, with TRBD1 matching over 9 bases. The sequence was obtained from a man aged 50 to 60 with acute or convalescent COVID-19. The sequenced sample consisted of peripheral blood. CDR3 DNA sequence: TGCGCCAGCAGCCCGGGACAGGGAGTGGGTGGCTACACCTTC. This gives the protein CASSPGQGVGGYTF.